This TCR beta chain was identified in a study of molecular identifiers for immune sequencing clone quantification. Concerning this clonotype itself: Its antigen remains unidentified.

Sorting recovered naive CD8 T cells on a CD8+CD4-CCR7+CD45RA+ profile. The CDR3 runs to 18 residues. Germline values: CDR1 SGHTA, CDR2 FQGNSA. V was shortened by 2 bases and J by 0 bases, with 17 bases between the two germline ends. TCRdb re-analysed the PCR reads in MiXCR, keeping a single row per CDR3 protein. The sample shows around 320,000 distinct CDR3 sequences, roughly 24% of them seen only once. Study results and caveats: Naive cells had under 1% of molecules in clones above 20 RNA copies, effectors over 98%. For highly expanded clones, sizes could be underestimated when identical TCR molecules share a barcode.

The sequence derives from a human donor in good health. Some libraries in this study had Jurkat cell RNA spiked in. The specimen was naive CD8+ T cells from blood, with Jurkat cell RNA spiked in. Regarding subset: FACS-sorted CD8+CD4-CCR7+CD45RA+ naive T cells. V gene TRBV7-2 combines with J gene TRBJ2-1, with D maybe TRBD2 (5 bases). The CDR3 DNA reads TGTGCCAGCAGCTTAAATTTAAAAAGCGGAAGCTCCTACAATGAGCAGTTCTTC. Translating gives CASSLNLKSGSSYNEQFF.